This T cell receptor beta chain was captured in a study of OX40 agonist ivuxolimab in advanced cancers. For the wider study: Ivuxolimab was an agonistic, fully human IgG2 monoclonal antibody directed against OX40 (CD134), a costimulatory receptor. Intravenous ivuxolimab was administered to patients every 2 weeks at six dose levels: 0.01, 0.1, 0.3, 1.5, 3 and 10 mg/kg. Among the approximately 50 dose-escalation patients, approximately 20 had hepatocellular carcinoma, roughly 15 melanoma, 9 renal cell carcinoma and 9 head and neck cancer. In the dose-escalation cohort, 70% to 85% of patients were male, and the mean age was approximately 64 years, with a range of roughly 20 to 80. Patients were allowed to have had prior anti-PD-1, anti-PD-L1 or anti-CTLA-4 therapy, and 30% to 40% of the dose-escalation patients had previously received checkpoint inhibitors. Partial responses occurred in three dose-escalation patients: two with cutaneous melanoma and one with hepatocellular carcinoma. The point of sequencing TCRbeta in the periphery was to test whether ivuxolimab changed TCR sequence diversity and drove clonal T-cell expansion. The paper describes the monotherapy dose-escalation part (N = 52 patients) of the phase I trial of ivuxolimab. Findings and caveats that apply to the study as a whole: Low levels of normalized T-cell clonal expansion were also seen in some nonresponding patients. At doses from 0.1 to 3.0 mg/kg, clonal expansion was seen in both CD4+ and CD8+ blood T cells between baseline and week 6. After ivuxolimab, CD8+ T cells had more expanded clones than CD4+ T cells on average. In partial responders in the 0.1-3.0 mg/kg groups, normalized peripheral clonal expansion was found to be among the lowest, especially among CD8+ T cells. The antigen specificity of the peripheral T cells that underwent clonal expansion was not determined.

In the germline V gene, CDR1 corresponds to SGHRS and CDR2 to YFSETQ. The CDR3 numbers 14 residues from cysteine through phenylalanine. The DNA shown is the 42-base CDR3, in frame from base 1. V and J are trimmed by 3 bases and 5 bases, and the gene matches miss 7 bases of the junction. The trial excluded patients who had a history of autoimmune disease or who were on systemic immunosuppression. Peripheral blood for TCR sequencing was drawn from every dose cohort at baseline, at cycle 4 day 1 and at cycle 7 day 1. Samples were obtained from an open-label, multicenter, first-in-human phase I dose-escalation trial of ivuxolimab. Adults with locally advanced or metastatic melanoma, renal cell, hepatocellular, or head and neck squamous cell carcinoma were enrolled in the trial. Before TCR sequencing, CD4+ T cells and CD8+ T cells from peripheral blood were sorted into separate populations. Genomic DNA was isolated from the sorted cells so that the TCRbeta CDR3 region could be sequenced. The immunoSEQ Assay was used for sequencing of TCRbeta CDR3 regions. TCRdb carries this immuneACCESS record with in-frame sequences only. Its versions omit some clonotypes, under half of them owing to an unresolved V gene in the studies checked, with the rest unexplained. The sample has about 81,000 clones on record, around 89% of them singletons. About 0.45% of the sample goes to the ten largest clones.

This clone has a single count. Its target antigen remains unknown. There are no base qualities to consult, and no much larger clone falls within one base. The chain is encoded by TRBV5-1 joined to TRBJ2-7, with 8 bases matching TRBD1. The sequence derives from an adult with an advanced solid tumor such as melanoma, head and neck, liver or kidney cancer. Sequenced here: CD4+ or CD8+ T cells sorted from blood, sampled in a trial of the OX40 agonist ivuxolimab. This receptor has the CDR3 CASSSWTGTDEQYF. The sequence in DNA is TGCGCCAGCAGCTCGTGGACAGGGACTGACGAGCAGTACTTC.